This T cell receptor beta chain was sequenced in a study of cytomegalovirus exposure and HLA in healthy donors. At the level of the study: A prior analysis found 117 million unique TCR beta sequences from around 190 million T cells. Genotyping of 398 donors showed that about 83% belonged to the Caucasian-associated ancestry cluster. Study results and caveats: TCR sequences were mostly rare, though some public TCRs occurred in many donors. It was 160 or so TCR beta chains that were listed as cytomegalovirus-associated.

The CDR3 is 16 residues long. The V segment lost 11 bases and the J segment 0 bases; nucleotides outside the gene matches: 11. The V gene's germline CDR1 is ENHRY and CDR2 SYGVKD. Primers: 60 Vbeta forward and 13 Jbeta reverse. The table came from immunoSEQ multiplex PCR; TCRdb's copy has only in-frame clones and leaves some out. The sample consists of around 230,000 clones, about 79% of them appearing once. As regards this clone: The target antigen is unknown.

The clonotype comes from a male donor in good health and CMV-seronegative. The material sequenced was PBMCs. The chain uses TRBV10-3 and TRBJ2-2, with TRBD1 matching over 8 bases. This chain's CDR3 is CAVSRAGGANTGELFF. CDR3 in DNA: TGTGCCGTCTCAAGGGCAGGGGGCGCGAACACCGGGGAGCTGTTTTTT.